These 26 T cell receptor beta chains came from one sample sequenced in a study of shared clonotypes between healthy human individuals. Repertoires were generated with immunoSEQ multiplex PCR, while TCRdb's copy carries only in-frame clones and drops some. The sample holds about 2 million clones, about 95% seen once. Terminally differentiated effector memory CD45RA+ cells were excluded by CCR7 positive selection of CD45RO-negative cells. The sample was naive CD8+ T cells sorted from blood. The receptors originated from a man aged 18 to 29 in good health.

This chain links TRBV6-5 with TRBJ1-6; 11 nucleotides match TRBD1. This CDR3 has 16 amino acids. Trimming removed 2 bases from V and 6 bases from J; junction bases left unmatched: 3. Germline loops: CDR1 MNHEY, CDR2 SVGAGI. Here the CDR3 reads CASSYRDRGSNSPLHF. CDR3 nucleotides: TGTGCCAGCAGTTACAGGGACAGGGGGTCTAATTCACCCCTCCACTTT.

This chain links TRBV2 with TRBJ2-7, with D possibly being TRBD2 (5 bases). Germline V gene data show CDR1 as SNHLY and CDR2 as FYNNEI. This CDR3 is 13 amino acids long. V dropped 7 bases and J dropped 1 base, with 11 bases sitting between them. CDR3 DNA sequence: TGTGCCAGCACCGAGGGCAGGTCCTACGAGCAGTACTTC. This sequence encodes CASTEGRSYEQYF.

This clone was seen a few times. V is TRBV28 and J is TRBJ1-5; D unresolved. The CDR3 sequence is 12 residues long. The V gene lost 3 bases and the J gene lost 3 bases, with 3 bases spanning the gap. Germline loops: CDR1 MDHEN, CDR2 SYDVKM. CDR3 residues: CASSLDNQPQHF. The DNA of the CDR3 is TGTGCCAGCAGTTTGGACAATCAGCCCCAGCATTTT.

The chain couples TRBV2 to TRBJ2-1; D gene unclear. This CDR3 region has 14 residues. The germline gives CDR1 SNHLY, CDR2 FYNNEI. Trimming took off 7 bases at V and 4 bases at J, with 14 bases between the two ends. CDR3 sequence (DNA): TGTGCCAGCACGCTATCATCGAGTTACAATGAGCAGTTCTTC. Amino acids: CASTLSSSYNEQFF.

The chain recombines TRBV6-5 with TRBJ1-6; D ambiguous. The CDR3 consists of 12 residues. CDR1 MNHEY and CDR2 SVGAGI come from the germline V gene. The V end was cut by 6 bases, the J end by 5 bases, with 5 bases between. This CDR3 is CASRQNNSPLHF. CDR3 nucleotides: TGTGCCAGCAGGCAAAATAATTCACCCCTCCACTTT.

V is TRBV5-6 and J is TRBJ2-2; D possibly matches TRBD1 or TRBD2 (5 bases each). V dropped 0 bases and J dropped 7 bases, with 13 bases sitting between them. Germline V gene data show CDR1 as SGHDT and CDR2 as YYEEEE. The CDR3 sequence is 15 residues long. Here the CDR3 reads CASSLAYGAHGELFF. CDR3 coding DNA: TGTGCCAGCAGCTTGGCCTACGGGGCTCACGGGGAGCTGTTTTTT.

The J gene is TRBJ2-6, the V gene TRBV6-5; possible D gene TRBD1, 6 bases. Trimming cost V 7 bases and J 0 bases, with 7 bases left between them. Germline V CDR1 and CDR2: MNHEY, SVGAGI. This CDR3 has 14 amino acids. The CDR3 nucleotides read TGTGCCAGCAAACAGGGCTCTGGGGCCAACGTCCTGACTTTC. Residues: CASKQGSGANVLTF.

The CDR3 is CASSVIAGDQETQYF. The CDR3 DNA follows: TGTGCCAGCTCAGTAATAGCGGGCGACCAAGAGACCCAGTACTTC. The V gene is TRBV18, the J gene TRBJ2-5, with TRBD2 matching 7 bases. V trimming: 5 bases; J trimming: 0 bases; junction bases outside the gene matches: 6. Germline CDR1 is KGHSH and CDR2 is LQKENI. CDR3 size: 15 residues.

The rearrangement joins TRBV5-1 to TRBJ1-1, with 7 bases lining up with TRBD1. V trimming: 4 bases; J trimming: 1 base; junction bases outside the gene matches: 7. Germline V gene sequence: CDR1 SGHRS, CDR2 YFSETQ. The CDR3 has 15 amino acids. The CDR3 bases are TGCGCCAGCAGCCCCTGGACAGGACAGAACACTGAAGCTTTCTTT. It yields the protein CASSPWTGQNTEAFF.

The V and J genes are TRBV13 and TRBJ2-1, with unresolved D. Germline V lookup: CDR1 PRHDT, CDR2 FYEKMQ (reference sequence). This CDR3 is 13 amino acids long. The V and J ends lost 5 bases and 15 bases respectively, with 20 bases between them. The CDR3 sequence is CASSPTDSQAPFF. CDR3 bases: TGTGCCAGCAGCCCAACAGACTCCCAAGCCCCGTTCTTC.

V and J are TRBV27 and TRBJ2-1, with no clear D. V lost 2 bases, J lost 8 bases, and 10 bases lay in between. Germline CDR1 is MNHEY and CDR2 is SMNVEV (reference sequence). The CDR3 is 13 residues long. As DNA, the CDR3 is TGTGCCAGCAGTTTACTCGCCTCCGATGAGCAGTTCTTC. Amino acids: CASSLLASDEQFF.

V gene TRBV28 combines with J gene TRBJ2-5, with D possibly matching TRBD1 (6 bases). Per germline, CDR1 MDHEN and CDR2 SYDVKM. Between the trimmed V and J ends, which lost 4 bases and 3 bases, there was a span of 6 bases. The CDR3 has 12 amino acids. The CDR3 is CASSWTEETQYF. CDR3 in DNA: TGTGCCAGCAGTTGGACAGAAGAGACCCAGTACTTC.

On this clone itself: Other DNA sequences in the same sample also yield this CDR3. V is TRBV5-6 and J is TRBJ2-3; the match to TRBD1 covers 11 bases. Looked up from germline, CDR1 is SGHDT and CDR2 is YYEEEE. This CDR3 region has 14 residues. With V trimmed by 5 bases and J by 4 bases, 3 bases remained unmatched. The CDR3 DNA reads as TGTGCCAGCAGTCTGGGACAGGGGGCAGATACGCAGTATTTT. Translating it yields CASSLGQGADTQYF.

The CDR3 DNA reads TGTGCCTGGAGTAGGGGGGGGGAGACCCAGTACTTC. This codes for CAWSRGGETQYF. The chain has TRBV30 and TRBJ2-5; D may be TRBD2 (7 bases). Germline V gene data show CDR1 as GTSNPN and CDR2 as SVGIG (reference sequence). V was cut by 2 bases and J by 5 bases, with 9 bases left in between. The CDR3 has 12 residues.

About this clone: This CDR3 is also generated by other DNA sequences in the sample. This rearrangement joins TRBV4-1 to TRBJ2-5; 10 nucleotides line up with TRBD1. Germline trimming cut 1 base from V and 5 bases from J; bases unmatched to any gene: 4. CDR1 and CDR2 (germline): MGHRA, YSYEKL. The CDR3 is made up of 15 amino acids. CDR3 protein: CASSQGQGAQETQYF. The CDR3 coding sequence is TGCGCCAGCAGCCAAGGACAGGGGGCGCAGGAGACCCAGTACTTC.

This chain links TRBV6-1 with TRBJ2-7, with D tentatively TRBD1 (5 bases). There are 15 residues in the CDR3. V dropped 1 base and J dropped 0 bases, with 10 bases sitting between them. CDR1 is MNHNS and CDR2 is SASEGT in the germline V gene. CDR3 DNA: TGTGCCAGCAGTGAAGTTGGGGCGAGCTCCTACGAGCAGTACTTC. Translation gives CASSEVGASSYEQYF.

This clone was seen only once. The chain has TRBV4-3 and TRBJ2-7; the match to TRBD1 covers 7 bases. The CDR3 consists of 16 residues. Trimming took 5 bases from V and 0 from J; bases not matched to a gene: 10. Germline assignment: CDR1 LGHNA and CDR2 YSLEER. Here the CDR3 reads CASSFGTDGFSYEQYF. The CDR3, as DNA: TGCGCCAGCAGCTTCGGGACAGACGGGTTCTCCTACGAGCAGTACTTC.

This rearrangement joins TRBV7-9 to TRBJ1-2; D not resolved. Germline V gene data show CDR1 as SEHNR and CDR2 as FQNEAQ (reference sequence). V gave up 1 base and J gave up 4 bases, with 16 bases separating them. This CDR3 has 16 residues. The CDR3 nucleotides are TGTGCCAGCAGCTTAGTGGGGTCAGAAGAGGTCTATGGCTACACCTTC. This codes for CASSLVGSEEVYGYTF. The full variable domain, rest sourced from reference TRBV7-9 and TRBJ1-2, is DTGVSQNPRHKITKRGQNVTFRCDPISEHNRLYWYRQTLGQGPEFLTYFQNEAQLEKSRLLSDRFSAERPKGSFSTLEIQRTEQGDSAMYLCASSLVGSEEVYGYTFGSGTRLTVV.

The rearrangement links TRBV30 to TRBJ2-1; tentative D call: TRBD1 (5 bases). V lost 7 bases to trimming and J lost 11 bases, with 6 bases between them. In germline, CDR1 is GTSNPN, CDR2 SVGIG (reference sequence). The CDR3 sequence is 8 residues long. The DNA of the CDR3 is TGTGCCTCGGACAAGCAGTTCTTC. Protein sequence: CASDKQFF.

The chain recombines TRBV28 with TRBJ1-1; maybe TRBD1 (5 bases). V lost 4 bases, J lost 7 bases, and 16 bases lay in between. Germline V gene sequence: CDR1 MDHEN, CDR2 SYDVKM. The CDR3 is made up of 14 amino acids. Written as DNA, the CDR3 is TGTGCCAGCAGTTACCCAGGGACCAATGTTGAAGCTTTCTTT. Amino acids: CASSYPGTNVEAFF.

The chain links TRBV7-9 to TRBJ2-7; possibly TRBD1 for D (5 bases). CDR3 length: 12 residues. V shed 4 bases and J shed 5 bases, with 9 bases lying between them. The germline V gene encodes CDR1 SEHNR and CDR2 FQNEAQ (reference sequence). CDR3 in DNA: TGTGCCAGCAGCTCCCCAGGGAACGAGCAGTACTTC. Residues: CASSSPGNEQYF.

The J gene is TRBJ2-7, the V gene TRBV6-6; D possibly uses TRBD1 or TRBD2 (7 bases each). V was pared by 6 bases and J by 2 bases, with 14 bases between. The germline CDR1 and CDR2 sequences are MNHNY and SVGAGI (reference sequence). The CDR3 consists of 14 residues. The CDR3 loop is CASSNQGGTYEQYF. The CDR3 nucleotides are TGTGCCAGCAGCAACCAGGGGGGGACCTACGAGCAGTACTTC.

The V gene is TRBV4-1, the J gene TRBJ2-6; D is undetermined. Germline lookup yields CDR1 MGHRA and CDR2 YSYEKL. Trimming shortened V by 0 bases and J by 3 bases, and 3 bases separated the two germline ends. This CDR3 is 14 amino acids long. The CDR3 spells CASSQDGGANVLTF. The CDR3 DNA reads as TGCGCCAGCAGCCAAGATGGTGGGGCCAACGTCCTGACTTTC.

The V gene is TRBV5-4, the J gene TRBJ2-5, with unresolved D. V dropped 5 bases and J dropped 5 bases, with 13 bases sitting between them. There are 13 residues in the CDR3. CDR1 is SGHNT, CDR2 YYREEE, per germline (reference sequence). DNA of the CDR3: TGTGCCAGCAGTCGTACAGAGGATGAGACCCAGTACTTC. It yields the protein CASSRTEDETQYF.

V gene TRBV2 combines with J gene TRBJ2-7; 7 bases match TRBD1. CDR3 length: 15 residues. The germline V gene has CDR1 SNHLY and CDR2 FYNNEI. Trimming took 9 bases from V and 2 from J; bases not matched to a gene: 13. The CDR3 protein is CASSLSGTATYEQYF. The CDR3 DNA reads TGTGCCAGTTCCCTCTCCGGGACAGCAACCTACGAGCAGTACTTC. The variable domain in full, completed from reference TRBV2 and TRBJ2-7, reads EPEVTQTPSHQVTQMGQEVILRCVPISNHLYFYWYRQILGQKVEFLVSFYNNEISEKSEIFDDQFSVERPDGSNFTLKIRSTKLEDSAMYFCASSLSGTATYEQYFGPGTRLTVT.

Turning to this clone: At the DNA level, this CDR3 is encoded by other sequences in the same sample as well. The chain recombines TRBV11-2 with TRBJ2-1; D is ambiguous. Germline V CDR1 and CDR2: SGHAT, FQNNGV. V was trimmed by 5 bases and J by 2 bases, leaving 1 base between them. There are 11 residues in the CDR3. In DNA form, the CDR3 reads TGTGCCAGCAGCGCCTACAATGAGCAGTTCTTC. Encoded protein: CASSAYNEQFF.